Listed here is a single T cell receptor (beta chain). Its target is unknown. This record belongs to a study of shared clonotypes between healthy human individuals. General observations from the study: Naive CD4 clonotypes overlapped across a handful of donors at about 5%.

Researchers reported that CD8 memory united CD45RO+ cells with CCR7-negative CD45RA+ TemRA cells. Measured with immunoSEQ multiplex PCR; TCRdb has only the in-frame clones, and not every one. The sample lists 550,000 to 800,000 clones; around 90% were seen once. Germline V gene lookup returns CDR1 MDHEN and CDR2 SYDVKM. The CDR3 runs to 16 residues. V shed 5 bases, J shed 3 bases, and the junction held 11 bases outside the gene matches. This receptor was taken from a man younger than 35 in good health. Some clones in this sample may be carry-over from other donors' samples. The sample taken for sequencing was memory CD8+ T cells from PBMCs. Specified subset: CD45RO+ cells pooled with CCR7-negative TemRA cells. The V call is TRBV28, the J call TRBJ2-7; TRBD1 matches at 9 bases. CDR3 residues: CASSPPPRQGDYEQYF. The CDR3 nucleotides read TGTGCCAGCAGTCCGCCGCCTCGACAGGGGGACTACGAGCAGTACTTC.